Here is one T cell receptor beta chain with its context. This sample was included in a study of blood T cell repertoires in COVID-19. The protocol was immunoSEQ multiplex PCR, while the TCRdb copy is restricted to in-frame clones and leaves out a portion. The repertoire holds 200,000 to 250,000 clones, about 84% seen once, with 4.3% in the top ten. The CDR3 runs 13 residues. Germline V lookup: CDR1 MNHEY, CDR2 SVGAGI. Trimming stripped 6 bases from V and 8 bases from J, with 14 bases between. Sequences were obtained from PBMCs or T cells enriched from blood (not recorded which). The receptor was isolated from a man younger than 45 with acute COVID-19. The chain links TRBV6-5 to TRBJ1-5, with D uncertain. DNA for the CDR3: TGTGCCAGCAGCGACTTCAGGAGGGAGCCCCAGCATTTT. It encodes CASSDFRREPQHF.